What follows are 31 T cell receptor beta chains derived from one specimen sequenced in a study of cytomegalovirus exposure and HLA in healthy donors. The PCR had 60 Vbeta and 13 Jbeta primers. TCRdb's table, derived via immunoSEQ multiplex PCR, lists solely in-frame clones and lacks some. The repertoire has about 99,000 clones, 79% of them found once; the top ten carry about 3.1%. Sample: PBMCs. The receptors shown here come from a male donor in good health and CMV-seropositive.

V is TRBV6-5 and J is TRBJ1-2; maybe TRBD1 (6 bases). Per the germline V gene, CDR1 is MNHEY and CDR2 is SVGAGI. V shed 6 bases and J shed 6 bases, with 14 bases lying between them. This CDR3 comprises 13 residues. The CDR3 DNA reads as TGTGCCAGCAGCCTAAGGGGGAGAGATGGCTACACCTTC. The encoded protein is CASSLRGRDGYTF.

The V call is TRBV30, the J call TRBJ1-1, with D unresolved. V dropped 0 bases and J dropped 4 bases, with 9 bases sitting between them. The germline CDR1 and CDR2 sequences are GTSNPN and SVGIG (reference sequence). The CDR3 is 13 amino acids. In DNA form, the CDR3 reads TGTGCCTGGAGTGTACGAGGGCTCACTGAAGCTTTCTTT. This codes for CAWSVRGLTEAFF. Complete variable domain (other parts from reference TRBV30 and TRBJ1-1): SQTIHQWPATLVQPVGSPLSLECTVEGTSNPNLYWYRQAAGRGLQLLFYSVGIGQISSEVPQNLSASRPQDRQFILSSKKLLLSDSGFYLCAWSVRGLTEAFFGQGTRLTVV.

In DNA form, the CDR3 reads TGTGCCAGCAGTGTTCCCCTAGCGGGGGGTTACGAGCAGTACTTC. It encodes CASSVPLAGGYEQYF. The V gene is TRBV6-1, the J gene TRBJ2-7; TRBD2 aligns across 11 bases. The CDR3 is 15 amino acids. Germline CDR1 is MNHNS and CDR2 is SASEGT. V was pared by 4 bases and J by 4 bases, with 6 bases of the junction left unmatched.

A few counts support this clone. The chain uses TRBV27 and TRBJ1-2; TRBD1 matches at 8 bases. Trimming at V came to 5 bases and at J to 8 bases, leaving 7 bases not matched to a gene. The V gene's germline CDR1 is MNHEY and CDR2 SMNVEV (reference sequence). The CDR3 spans 13 residues. CDR3 sequence reads: CASSGQGARGYTF. The CDR3, as DNA: TGTGCCAGCAGTGGTCAGGGGGCGCGGGGCTACACCTTC.

This rearrangement joins TRBV5-6 to TRBJ1-1, with D unclear. The germline CDR1 and CDR2 sequences are SGHDT and YYEEEE. The CDR3 totals 13 residues. Trimming left V 1 base short and J 3 bases short, with 7 bases between. The CDR3 loop is CASSLTAYTEAFF. CDR3 DNA sequence: TGTGCCAGCAGCTTGACAGCTTACACTGAAGCTTTCTTT.

This chain links TRBV6-5 with TRBJ2-5; 7 nucleotides line up with TRBD2. There are 13 residues in the CDR3. The V gene's germline CDR1 is MNHEY and CDR2 SVGAGI. The V and J ends lost 5 bases and 5 bases, in that order; junction bases with no gene match: 5. For the CDR3, the DNA is TGTGCCAGCAGTCAAGGGCGGGGGGAGACCCAGTACTTC. Translation: CASSQGRGETQYF.

As DNA, the CDR3 is TGTGCCAGCAGTGCCAACTCGCTAGCCCCAGATACGCAGTATTTT. This sequence encodes CASSANSLAPDTQYF. The chain joins TRBV6-1 to TRBJ2-3, with D possibly TRBD2 on 5 matching bases. This CDR3 is 15 amino acids long. V lost 4 bases and J lost 4, with 15 bases in between. Germline CDR1 is MNHNS and CDR2 is SASEGT.

This chain connects TRBV29-1 to TRBJ2-7, with D possibly matching TRBD2 (5 bases). The CDR3 spans 13 residues. The germline V gene encodes CDR1 SQVTM and CDR2 ANQGSEA. With 8 bases removed from V and 5 bases from J, the gap between germline ends came to 19 bases. CDR3 sequence (DNA): TGCAGCTTCGGTGGACTGGCTCGGAACGAGCAGTACTTC. It codes for CSFGGLARNEQYF.

J is TRBJ2-3 and V is TRBV10-2; 8 bases agree with TRBD2. Germline V CDR1 and CDR2: WSHSY, SAAADI. V shed 5 bases and J 1 base; nucleotides not matched to a gene: 2. CDR3 length: 14 residues. The CDR3, as DNA: TGCGCCAGCAGTAAGCGGGGGCGCACAGATACGCAGTATTTT. It encodes CASSKRGRTDTQYF.

This chain links TRBV9 with TRBJ1-6; tentatively, D is TRBD1 (5 bases). V lost 0 bases, J lost 6 bases, and 10 bases lay in between. The CDR3 covers 15 residues. Germline CDR1 and CDR2: SGDLS and YYNGEE. For the CDR3, the DNA is TGTGCCAGCAGCGTAGAGACAGCCGTTAATTCACCCCTCCACTTT. Its translation: CASSVETAVNSPLHF.

This chain uses TRBV7-9 with TRBJ1-1, with D perhaps TRBD1 (5 bases). CDR3 size: 15 residues. Germline values: CDR1 SEHNR, CDR2 FQNEAQ (reference sequence). V was shortened by 3 bases and J by 6 bases, with 17 bases between the two germline ends. The CDR3 bases are TGTGCCAGCAGCTTGCAGATAACCCCGGGGGCTGAAGCTTTCTTT. Amino acid sequence: CASSLQITPGAEAFF.

V is TRBV21-1 and J is TRBJ1-3; the table's D call TRBD1 went unverified against the DNA. TRBV21-1 is a listed pseudogene. The CDR3 runs to 15 residues. The CDR3 DNA sequence: TGTGCCAGCAGCAAATCGGACAGCTCTGGAAACACCATATATTTT. It specifies CASSKSDSSGNTIYF.

The chain uses TRBV7-8 and TRBJ1-2; D is ambiguous. Germline V CDR1 and CDR2: SGHVS, FQNEAQ. The CDR3 extends over 12 amino acids. V lost 1 base and J lost 6, with 6 bases in between. CDR3 residues: CASSLGGNGYTF. The CDR3 nucleotides read TGTGCCAGCAGCTTAGGAGGGAATGGCTACACCTTC.

V and J are TRBV2 and TRBJ2-7, with 7 nucleotides matching TRBD1. With V trimmed by 5 bases and J by 0 bases, 1 base remained unmatched. The germline CDR1 and CDR2 sequences are SNHLY and FYNNEI. There are 13 residues in the CDR3. The CDR3 is CASSRDSSYEQYF. DNA for the CDR3: TGTGCCAGCAGTAGGGACAGCTCCTACGAGCAGTACTTC. Variable domain in full (rest from reference TRBV2 and TRBJ2-7): EPEVTQTPSHQVTQMGQEVILRCVPISNHLYFYWYRQILGQKVEFLVSFYNNEISEKSEIFDDQFSVERPDGSNFTLKIRSTKLEDSAMYFCASSRDSSYEQYFGPGTRLTVT.

The chain carries TRBV2 and TRBJ1-5; D is unclear. CDR3 length equals 13 residues. Deletions cut 4 bases from V and 0 bases from J, with 4 bases between. Germline V gene lookup returns CDR1 SNHLY and CDR2 FYNNEI. In nucleotides, the CDR3 is TGTGCCAGCAGTGCGGGTAGCAATCAGCCCCAGCATTTT. It is translated as CASSAGSNQPQHF.

A word on this clone: A junction boundary mismatches the germline segment, possibly from a read error. The chain employs TRBV15 and TRBJ1-2; possible D gene TRBD1, 6 bases. The CDR3 length is 14 residues. Looked up from germline, CDR1 is LNHNV and CDR2 is YYDKDF (reference sequence). DNA for the CDR3: TGTGCCACCAGCTCCCGACAGGAACTCTATAGCTACACCTTC. Protein product: CATSSRQELYSYTF.

The chain uses TRBV9 and TRBJ1-1; D call uncertain. Germline V CDR1 and CDR2: SGDLS, YYNGEE. The V and J ends lost 0 bases and 6 bases respectively, with 6 bases between them. This CDR3 spans 12 amino acids. CDR3 protein: CASSVGEAEAFF. For the CDR3, the DNA is TGTGCCAGCAGCGTAGGCGAGGCTGAAGCTTTCTTT.

The V call is TRBV5-1, the J call TRBJ1-4, with 7 bases identical to TRBD1. Trimming removed 4 bases from V and 2 bases from J; junction bases left unmatched: 5. The CDR3 loop spans 15 amino acids. Germline CDR1 reads SGHRS; CDR2 reads YFSETQ. The CDR3 coding sequence is TGCGCCAGCAGCCCACAGGGGATGACTAATGAAAAACTGTTTTTT. Its protein product is CASSPQGMTNEKLFF.

The J gene is TRBJ1-1, the V gene TRBV5-1, with D perhaps matching TRBD1 (6 bases). CDR1 SGHRS and CDR2 YFSETQ come from the germline V gene. CDR3 length equals 14 residues. Trimming took off 3 bases at V and 4 bases at J, with 13 bases between the two ends. CDR3 coding DNA: TGCGCCAGCAGCTCGGACAGAGGAATCACTGAAGCTTTCTTT. As protein: CASSSDRGITEAFF.

The chain links TRBV7-9 to TRBJ2-3; 11 bases are shared with TRBD1. V was clipped by 4 bases and J by 5 bases; unmatched bases: 8. The CDR3 spans 16 residues. CDR1 and CDR2 (germline): SEHNR, FQNEAQ (reference sequence). The CDR3 protein is CASSSPTGQGEDTQYF. The CDR3 DNA sequence: TGTGCCAGCAGCTCGCCGACGGGACAGGGGGAAGATACGCAGTATTTT.

The table lists this clone with a count of one. The chain employs TRBV5-4 and TRBJ1-4; 9 bases align to TRBD1. The germline V gene has CDR1 SGHNT and CDR2 YYREEE (reference sequence). J was trimmed by 10 bases and V by 4 bases; bases with no gene match: 8. The CDR3 has 14 amino acids. The CDR3 DNA follows: TGTGCCAGCAGCGCGGGACAGGGCGCGGGAAAACTGTTTTTT. It translates to CASSAGQGAGKLFF.

This clone was counted a few times. CDR3 in amino acids: CASSLVQGLNTEAFF. The DNA for the CDR3 is TGTGCCAGCAGTTTAGTACAGGGGTTGAACACTGAAGCTTTCTTT. This chain joins TRBV27 and TRBJ1-1; 7 bases fit TRBD1. The germline V gene encodes CDR1 MNHEY and CDR2 SMNVEV (reference sequence). V trimming: 2 bases; J trimming: 0 bases; junction bases outside the gene matches: 3. CDR3 size: 15 residues.

The V call is TRBV6-1, the J call TRBJ2-5; D is possibly TRBD1 (6 bases). Trimming pared 5 bases from V and 5 bases from J, leaving 18 bases between. Germline assignment: CDR1 MNHNS and CDR2 SASEGT. The CDR3 consists of 15 residues. In DNA form, the CDR3 reads TGTGCCAGCAGTTTGGTCGCCCTGAGGGGGGAGACCCAGTACTTC. This encodes CASSLVALRGETQYF.

The chain is built from TRBV27 and TRBJ2-7, with a weak D call TRBD2 (6 bases). CDR3 length equals 13 residues. Trimming removed 3 bases from V and 3 bases from J, with 9 bases in between. In germline, CDR1 is MNHEY, CDR2 SMNVEV (reference sequence). CDR3 nucleotides: TGTGCCAGCAGTTTGGGGGGTGGCTACGAGCAGTACTTC. As protein: CASSLGGGYEQYF.

The chain uses TRBV18 and TRBJ1-6; 7 nucleotides line up with TRBD1. Germline CDR1 and CDR2: KGHSH and LQKENI. The J segment lost 7 bases and the V segment lost 2 bases, leaving 8 bases of the junction unmatched. The length of the CDR3 is 16 residues. CDR3 nucleotides: TGTGCCAGCTCACCAGATATGACAGGGTTAAATTCACCCCTCCACTTT. This translates into CASSPDMTGLNSPLHF.

The V and J genes are TRBV7-8 and TRBJ1-1; no definite D call. This CDR3 has 15 residues. From germline, CDR1 is SGHVS and CDR2 FQNEAQ. With 0 bases removed from V and 0 bases from J, the gap between germline ends came to 8 bases. The CDR3 reads CASSLARRMNTEAFF. Here the CDR3 DNA reads TGTGCCAGCAGCTTAGCGCGGCGGATGAACACTGAAGCTTTCTTT.

The chain is built from TRBV11-3 and TRBJ2-5, with a weak D call TRBD2 (6 bases). This CDR3 has 14 residues. CDR1 and CDR2 from the germline V gene are SGHNT and YENEEA. Trimming stripped 4 bases from V and 2 bases from J, with 11 bases between. In DNA, the CDR3 is TGTGCCAGCAGCTCTCGGGACTCTCAAGAGACCCAGTACTTC. Amino acid sequence: CASSSRDSQETQYF.

The chain has TRBV7-6 and TRBJ1-2, with no clear D. CDR1 and CDR2 from the germline V gene are SGHVS and FNYEAQ. V shed 5 bases and J shed 4 bases, with 20 bases lying between them. The CDR3 spans 16 residues. The CDR3 DNA sequence: TGTGCCAGCAGCCGAACGCGGGGTCAAGGGAGCTATGGCTACACCTTC. Translating it yields CASSRTRGQGSYGYTF.

The rearrangement links TRBV6-6 to TRBJ1-1, with D possibly matching TRBD1 (5 bases). The V end was cut by 2 bases, the J end by 7 bases, with 8 bases between. CDR1 and CDR2 (germline): MNHNY, SVGAGI (reference sequence). The CDR3 sequence is 12 residues long. This CDR3 reads CASSYPGGEAFF. The CDR3 nucleotides read TGTGCCAGCAGTTACCCCGGGGGTGAAGCTTTCTTT.

The chain employs TRBV9 and TRBJ2-7, with 9 bases aligning to TRBD1. The CDR3 extends over 14 amino acids. CDR1 and CDR2 (germline): SGDLS, YYNGEE. V was clipped by 2 bases and J by 6 bases; unmatched bases: 6. The CDR3 region has the DNA TGTGCCAGCAGCGTCCGTACAGGGGGCGGCGAGCAGTACTTC. Protein: CASSVRTGGGEQYF.

This chain uses TRBV30 with TRBJ1-1, with 7 nucleotides matching TRBD1. J lost 1 base, V lost 2 bases, and 4 bases had no gene match. The CDR3 totals 14 residues. Germline CDR1 and CDR2: GTSNPN and SVGIG (reference sequence). CDR3 nucleotide sequence: TGTGCCTGGAGTCTCCAGGGGGGGAACACTGAAGCTTTCTTT. Protein product: CAWSLQGGNTEAFF.